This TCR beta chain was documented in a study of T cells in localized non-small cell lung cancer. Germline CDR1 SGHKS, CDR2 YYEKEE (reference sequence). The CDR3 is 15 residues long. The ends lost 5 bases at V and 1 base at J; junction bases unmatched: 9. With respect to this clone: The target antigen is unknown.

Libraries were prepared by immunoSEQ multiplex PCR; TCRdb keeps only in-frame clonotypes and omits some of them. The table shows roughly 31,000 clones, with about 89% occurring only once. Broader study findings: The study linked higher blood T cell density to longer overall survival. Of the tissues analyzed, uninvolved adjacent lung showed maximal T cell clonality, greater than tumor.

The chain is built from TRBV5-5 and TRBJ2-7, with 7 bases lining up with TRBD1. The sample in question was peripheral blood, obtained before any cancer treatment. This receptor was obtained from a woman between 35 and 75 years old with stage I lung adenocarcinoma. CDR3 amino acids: CASRTDRVGSYEQYF. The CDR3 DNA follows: TGTGCCAGCAGAACCGACAGGGTGGGGTCCTACGAGCAGTACTTC. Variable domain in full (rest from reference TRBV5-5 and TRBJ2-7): DAGVTQSPTHLIKTRGQQVTLRCSPISGHKSVSWYQQVLGQGPQFIFQYYEKEERGRGNFPDRFSARQFPNYSSELNVNALLLGDSALYLCASRTDRVGSYEQYFGPGTRLTVT.